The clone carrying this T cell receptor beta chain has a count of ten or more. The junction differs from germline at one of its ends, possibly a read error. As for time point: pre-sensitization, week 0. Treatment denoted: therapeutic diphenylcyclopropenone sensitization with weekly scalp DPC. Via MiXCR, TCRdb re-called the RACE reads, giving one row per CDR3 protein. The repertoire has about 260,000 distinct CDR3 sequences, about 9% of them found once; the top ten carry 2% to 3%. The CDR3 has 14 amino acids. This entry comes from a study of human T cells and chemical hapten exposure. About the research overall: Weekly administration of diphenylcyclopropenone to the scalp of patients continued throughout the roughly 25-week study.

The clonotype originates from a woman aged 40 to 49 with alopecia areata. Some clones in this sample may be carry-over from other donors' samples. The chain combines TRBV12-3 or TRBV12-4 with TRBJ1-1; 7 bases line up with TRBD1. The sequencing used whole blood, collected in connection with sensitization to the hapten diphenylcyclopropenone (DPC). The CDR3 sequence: CTSSLGGPGHQAFF. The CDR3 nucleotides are TGTACCAGCAGTTTAGGGGGCCCGGGGCATCAAGCTTTCTTT.